Listed here is a single TCR beta chain. Its antigen is currently unknown. Researchers collected around 10 milliliters of peripheral blood from every single donor. Using a J-beta primer mix together with a sample-barcoded 5' primer, a second PCR was run for roughly 7 to 12 cycles. Template switching added a 12-random-nucleotide identifier to every cDNA molecule. TCRdb called the 5' RACE reads again in MiXCR, with one record for every CDR3 protein. The table includes over 1,500,000 distinct CDR3 sequences, around 48% detected once. The entry originates in a study of blood T cells in healthy people across ages. Findings and limits, study-wide: Older individuals had lower TCR beta diversity per million T cells (the decline was roughly linear). Diversity was higher, and naive CD4+ cells more numerous, in long-lived donors than in aged donors.

The CDR3 has 15 amino acids. Germline-derived CDR1 and CDR2 are SGHTA and FQGNSA. The clonotype was recovered from a woman aged 40 to 50 in good health. Source material: blood. This chain joins TRBV7-2 and TRBJ2-5; D might be TRBD1 or TRBD2, each matching 6 bases. The better agreement between TRBJ2-4 and the DNA end casts doubt on the J call. This CDR3 is CASTNRGRGKNIQYF. CDR3 DNA: TGTGCCAGCACCAATCGGGGGCGGGGAAAAAACATTCAGTACTTC.